One T cell receptor beta chain is described in this entry. The data were obtained in a study of blood T cell repertoires in COVID-19. On the study more broadly: Samples came from the United States, Italy and Spain, spanning acute and convalescent COVID-19.

Authors' data handling: Nucleated cell counts were estimated from reference gene primer amplification. Data came from immunoSEQ multiplex PCR; TCRdb stores just in-frame clones and leaves some out. From that table come the V and J calls and clone size; the DNA was used to work out D and trimming. The data contain 95,000 to 150,000 clones, about 79% of them singletons. CDR3 length: 18 residues. CDR1 and CDR2 from the germline V gene are LNHDA and SQIVND (reference sequence). J lost 2 bases, V lost 4 bases, and 14 bases had no gene match. Sequenced input: peripheral blood. This chain joins TRBV19 and TRBJ2-3, with 8 bases that match TRBD2. This clonotype was obtained from a man between 65 and 79 years old with acute or convalescent COVID-19. The CDR3 nucleotides are TGTGCCAGTAGTAGAGAGAGACTAGCGCCTTATAACACAGATACGCAGTATTTT. Translation: CASSRERLAPYNTDTQYF.